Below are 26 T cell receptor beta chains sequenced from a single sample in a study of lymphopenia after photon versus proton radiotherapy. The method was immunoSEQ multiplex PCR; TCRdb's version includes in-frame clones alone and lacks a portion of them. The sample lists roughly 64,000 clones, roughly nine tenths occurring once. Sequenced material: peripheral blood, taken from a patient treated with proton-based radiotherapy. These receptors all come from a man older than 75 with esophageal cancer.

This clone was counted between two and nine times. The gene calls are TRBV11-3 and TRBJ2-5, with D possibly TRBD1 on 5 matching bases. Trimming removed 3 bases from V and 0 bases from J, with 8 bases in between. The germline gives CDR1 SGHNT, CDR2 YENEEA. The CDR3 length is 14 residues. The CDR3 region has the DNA TGTGCCAGCAGCTTGAGCAGGGACCAAGAGACCCAGTACTTC. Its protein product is CASSLSRDQETQYF.

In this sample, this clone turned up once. In DNA form, the CDR3 reads TGTGCCAGCAGGCCGAGGACGGACCTTTGGGGGGAGCAGTACTTC. It yields the protein CASRPRTDLWGEQYF. The genes are TRBV6-5 and TRBJ2-7, with D perhaps being TRBD1 or TRBD2 (5 bases each). The CDR3 has 15 amino acids. Germline assignment: CDR1 MNHEY and CDR2 SVGAGI. V was shortened by 6 bases and J by 7 bases, with 22 bases between the two germline ends.

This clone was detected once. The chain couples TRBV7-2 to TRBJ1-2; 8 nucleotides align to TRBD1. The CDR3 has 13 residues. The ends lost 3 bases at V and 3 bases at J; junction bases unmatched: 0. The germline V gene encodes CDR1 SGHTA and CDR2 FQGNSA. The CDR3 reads CASSLDRDYGYTF. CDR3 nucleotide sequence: TGTGCCAGCAGCTTGGACAGGGACTATGGCTACACCTTC.

CDR3 sequence: CASREQGHEQYF. CDR3 coding DNA: TGTGCCAGCAGGGAACAGGGCCACGAGCAGTACTTC. The V call is TRBV6-5, the J call TRBJ2-7; D is possibly TRBD1 (6 bases). V lost 6 bases and J lost 5, with 11 bases in between. CDR1 MNHEY and CDR2 SVGAGI come from the germline V gene. This CDR3 is built from 12 residues.

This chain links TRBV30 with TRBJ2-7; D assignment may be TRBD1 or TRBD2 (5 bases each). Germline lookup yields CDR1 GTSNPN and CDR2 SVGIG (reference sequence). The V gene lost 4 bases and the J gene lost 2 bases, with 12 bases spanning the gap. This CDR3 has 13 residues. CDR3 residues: CAWTYPGPYEQYF. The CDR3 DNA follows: TGTGCCTGGACTTACCCGGGACCCTACGAGCAGTACTTC.

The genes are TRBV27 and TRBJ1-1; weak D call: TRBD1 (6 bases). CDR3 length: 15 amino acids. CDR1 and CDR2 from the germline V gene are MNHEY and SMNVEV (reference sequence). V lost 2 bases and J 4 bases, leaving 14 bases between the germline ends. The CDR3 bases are TGTGCCAGCAGTTTAAAGGCAGGGGCGCGCACTGAAGCTTTCTTT. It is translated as CASSLKAGARTEAFF.

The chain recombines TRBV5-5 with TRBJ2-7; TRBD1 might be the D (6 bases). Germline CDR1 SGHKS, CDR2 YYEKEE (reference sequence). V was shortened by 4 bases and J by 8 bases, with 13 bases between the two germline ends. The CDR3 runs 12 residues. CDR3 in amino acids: CASSQDRLQQYF. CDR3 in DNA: TGTGCCAGCAGCCAGGACAGATTGCAGCAGTACTTC.

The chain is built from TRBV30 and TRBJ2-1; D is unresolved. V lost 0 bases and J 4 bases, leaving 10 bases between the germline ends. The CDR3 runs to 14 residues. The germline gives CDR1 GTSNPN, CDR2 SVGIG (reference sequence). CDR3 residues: CAWSVLVGYNEQFF. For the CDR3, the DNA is TGTGCCTGGAGTGTACTGGTAGGGTACAATGAGCAGTTCTTC.

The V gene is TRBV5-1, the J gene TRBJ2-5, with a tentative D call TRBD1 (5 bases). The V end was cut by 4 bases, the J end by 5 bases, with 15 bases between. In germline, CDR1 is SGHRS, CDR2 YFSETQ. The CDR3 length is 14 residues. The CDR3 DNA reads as TGCGCCAGCAGCCCCAGGGTGATGCGGGAGACCCAGTACTTC. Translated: CASSPRVMRETQYF.

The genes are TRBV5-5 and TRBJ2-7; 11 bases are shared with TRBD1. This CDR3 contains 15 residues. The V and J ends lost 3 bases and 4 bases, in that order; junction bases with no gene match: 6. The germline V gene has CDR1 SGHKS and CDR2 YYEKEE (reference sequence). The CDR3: CASSSPGQGDYEQYF. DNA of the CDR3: TGTGCCAGCAGCTCGCCGGGACAGGGGGATTACGAGCAGTACTTC.

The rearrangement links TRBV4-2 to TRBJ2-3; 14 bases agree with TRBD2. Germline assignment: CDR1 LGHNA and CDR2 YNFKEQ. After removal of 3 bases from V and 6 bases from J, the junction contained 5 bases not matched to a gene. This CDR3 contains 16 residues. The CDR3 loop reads CASSQGTSGSIDTQYF. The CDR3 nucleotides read TGTGCCAGCAGCCAGGGGACTAGCGGGAGTATCGATACGCAGTATTTT.

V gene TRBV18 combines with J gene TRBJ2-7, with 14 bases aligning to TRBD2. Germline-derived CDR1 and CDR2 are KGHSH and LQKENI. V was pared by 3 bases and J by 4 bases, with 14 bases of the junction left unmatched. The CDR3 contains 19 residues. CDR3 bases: TGTGCCAGCTCACCGGCGGGGACTAGCGGGAGTATGGGCCTTTACGAGCAGTACTTC. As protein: CASSPAGTSGSMGLYEQYF.

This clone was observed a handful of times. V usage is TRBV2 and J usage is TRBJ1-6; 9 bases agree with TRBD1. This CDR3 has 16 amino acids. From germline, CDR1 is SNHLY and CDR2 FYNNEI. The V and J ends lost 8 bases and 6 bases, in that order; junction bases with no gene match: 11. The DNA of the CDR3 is TGTGCCAGCGCATGGGGCCGGGACAGGGCTAATTCACCCCTCCACTTT. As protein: CASAWGRDRANSPLHF.

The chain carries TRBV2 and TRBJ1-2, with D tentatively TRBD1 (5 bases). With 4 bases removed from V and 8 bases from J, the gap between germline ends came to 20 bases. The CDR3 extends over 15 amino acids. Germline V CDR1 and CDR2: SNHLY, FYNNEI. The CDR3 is CASSAVGTLNVGYTF. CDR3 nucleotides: TGTGCCAGCAGTGCTGTCGGGACCCTTAATGTGGGCTACACCTTC.

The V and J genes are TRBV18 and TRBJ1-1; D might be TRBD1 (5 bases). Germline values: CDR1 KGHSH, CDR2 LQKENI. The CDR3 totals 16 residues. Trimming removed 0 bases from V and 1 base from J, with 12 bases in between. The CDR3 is CASSPPSTARNTEAFF. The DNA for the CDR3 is TGTGCCAGCTCACCACCTTCGACAGCTCGGAACACTGAAGCTTTCTTT.

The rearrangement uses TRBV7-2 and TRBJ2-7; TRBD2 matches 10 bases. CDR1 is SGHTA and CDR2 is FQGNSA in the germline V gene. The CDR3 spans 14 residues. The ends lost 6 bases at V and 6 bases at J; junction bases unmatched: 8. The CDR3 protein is CASRPAGGRSEQYF. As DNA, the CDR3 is TGTGCCAGCAGGCCAGCGGGAGGGCGGTCCGAGCAGTACTTC.

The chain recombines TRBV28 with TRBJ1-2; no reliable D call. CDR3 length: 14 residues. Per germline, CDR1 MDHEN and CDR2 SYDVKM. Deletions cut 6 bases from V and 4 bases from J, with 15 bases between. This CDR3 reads CASSDSRSAYGYTF. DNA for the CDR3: TGTGCCAGCAGCGATTCGCGCAGTGCCTATGGCTACACCTTC.

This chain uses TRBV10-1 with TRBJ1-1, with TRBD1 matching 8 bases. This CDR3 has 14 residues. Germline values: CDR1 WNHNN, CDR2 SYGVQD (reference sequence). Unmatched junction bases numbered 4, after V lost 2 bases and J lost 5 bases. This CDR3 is CASSEAGGETEAFF. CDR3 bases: TGCGCCAGCAGTGAGGCAGGGGGCGAAACTGAAGCTTTCTTT.

CDR3: CASSELLERREQYF. DNA for the CDR3: TGTGCCAGCAGTGAATTGCTAGAACGGCGCGAGCAGTACTTC. This rearrangement joins TRBV6-5 to TRBJ2-7; unclear D gene. V was shortened by 5 bases and J by 6 bases, with 17 bases between the two germline ends. Germline loops: CDR1 MNHEY, CDR2 SVGAGI. This CDR3 spans 14 amino acids.

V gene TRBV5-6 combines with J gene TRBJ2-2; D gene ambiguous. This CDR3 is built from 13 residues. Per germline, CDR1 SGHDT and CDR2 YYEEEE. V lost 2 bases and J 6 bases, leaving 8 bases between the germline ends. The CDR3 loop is CASSFQKPGELFF. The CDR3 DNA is TGTGCCAGCAGCTTTCAAAAACCCGGGGAGCTGTTTTTT.

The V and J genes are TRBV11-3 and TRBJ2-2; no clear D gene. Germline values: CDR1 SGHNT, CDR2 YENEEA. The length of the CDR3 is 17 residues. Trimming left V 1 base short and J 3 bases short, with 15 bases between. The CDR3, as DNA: TGTGCCAGCAGCTTAGGATATGAGAGAGATGACACCGGGGAGCTGTTTTTT. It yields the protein CASSLGYERDDTGELFF.

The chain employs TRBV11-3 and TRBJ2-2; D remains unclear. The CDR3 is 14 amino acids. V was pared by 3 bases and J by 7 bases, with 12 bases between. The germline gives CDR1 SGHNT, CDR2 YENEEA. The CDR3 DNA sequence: TGTGCCAGCAGCTTTTGTGAGGTCGGCGGGGAGCTGTTTTTT. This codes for CASSFCEVGGELFF.

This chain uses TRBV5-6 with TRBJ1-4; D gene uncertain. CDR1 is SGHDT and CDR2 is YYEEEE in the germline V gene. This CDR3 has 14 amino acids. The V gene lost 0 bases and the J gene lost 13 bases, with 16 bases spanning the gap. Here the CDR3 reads CASSLAQRGRGLFF. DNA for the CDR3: TGTGCCAGCAGCTTGGCCCAGCGGGGTCGAGGACTGTTTTTT.

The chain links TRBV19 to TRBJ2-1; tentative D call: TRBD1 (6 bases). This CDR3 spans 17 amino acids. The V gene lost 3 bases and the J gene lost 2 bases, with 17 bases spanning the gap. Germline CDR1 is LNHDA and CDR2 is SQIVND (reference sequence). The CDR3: CASSITSGQATYNEQFF. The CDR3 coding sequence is TGTGCCAGTAGTATTACCTCGGGACAAGCAACCTACAATGAGCAGTTCTTC.

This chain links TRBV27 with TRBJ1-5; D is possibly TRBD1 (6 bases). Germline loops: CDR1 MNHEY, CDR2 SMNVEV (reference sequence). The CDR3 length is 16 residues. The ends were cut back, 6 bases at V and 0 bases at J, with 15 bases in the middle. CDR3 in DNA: TGTGCCAGCAGGGCCGAACAGGGATATAGCAATCAGCCCCAGCATTTT. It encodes CASRAEQGYSNQPQHF.

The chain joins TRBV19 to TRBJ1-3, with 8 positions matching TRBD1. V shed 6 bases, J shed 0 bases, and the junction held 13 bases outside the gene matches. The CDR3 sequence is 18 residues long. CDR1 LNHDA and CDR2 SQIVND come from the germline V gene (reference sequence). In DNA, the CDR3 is TGTGCCAGTAGCCTTAGACAGGGGAGTGGGACCTCTGGAAACACCATATATTTT. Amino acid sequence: CASSLRQGSGTSGNTIYF. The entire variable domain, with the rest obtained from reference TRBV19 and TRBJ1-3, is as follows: DGGITQSPKYLFRKEGQNVTLSCEQNLNHDAMYWYRQDPGQGLRLIYYSQIVNDFQKGDIAEGYSVSREKKESFPLTVTSAQKNPTAFYLCASSLRQGSGTSGNTIYFGEGSWLTVV.